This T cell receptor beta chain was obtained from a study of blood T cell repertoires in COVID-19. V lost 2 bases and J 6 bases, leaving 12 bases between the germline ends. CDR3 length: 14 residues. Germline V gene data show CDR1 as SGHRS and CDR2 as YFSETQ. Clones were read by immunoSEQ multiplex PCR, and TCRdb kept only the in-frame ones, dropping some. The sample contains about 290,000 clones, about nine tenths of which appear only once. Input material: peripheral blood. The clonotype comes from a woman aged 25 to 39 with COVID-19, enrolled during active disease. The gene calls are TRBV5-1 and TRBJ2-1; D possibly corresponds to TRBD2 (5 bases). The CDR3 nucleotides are TGCGCCAGCAGCTTATGGAGGACTGGCAATGAGCAGTTCTTC. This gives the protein CASSLWRTGNEQFF.